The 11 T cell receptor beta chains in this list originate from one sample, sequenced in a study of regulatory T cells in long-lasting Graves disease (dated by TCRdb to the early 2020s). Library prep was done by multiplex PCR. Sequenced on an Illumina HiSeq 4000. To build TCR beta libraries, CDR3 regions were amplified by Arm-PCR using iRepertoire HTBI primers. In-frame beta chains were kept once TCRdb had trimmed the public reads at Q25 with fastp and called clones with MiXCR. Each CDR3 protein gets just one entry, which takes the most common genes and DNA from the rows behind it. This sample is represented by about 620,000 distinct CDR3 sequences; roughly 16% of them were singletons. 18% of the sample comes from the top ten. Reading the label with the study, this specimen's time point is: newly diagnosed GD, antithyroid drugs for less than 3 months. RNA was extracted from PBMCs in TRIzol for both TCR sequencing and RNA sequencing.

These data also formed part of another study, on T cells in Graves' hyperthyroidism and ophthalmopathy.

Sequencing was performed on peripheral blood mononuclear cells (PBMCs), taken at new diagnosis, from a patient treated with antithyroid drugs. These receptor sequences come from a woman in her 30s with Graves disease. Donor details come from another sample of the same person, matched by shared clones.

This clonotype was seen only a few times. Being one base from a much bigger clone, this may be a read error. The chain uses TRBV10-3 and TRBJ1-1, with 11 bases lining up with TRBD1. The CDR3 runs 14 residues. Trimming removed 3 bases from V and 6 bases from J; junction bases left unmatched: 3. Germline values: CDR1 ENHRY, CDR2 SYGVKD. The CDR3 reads CAISEGQGAAEAFF. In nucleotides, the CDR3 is TGTGCCATCAGTGAAGGACAGGGGGCCGCTGAAGCTTTCTTT.

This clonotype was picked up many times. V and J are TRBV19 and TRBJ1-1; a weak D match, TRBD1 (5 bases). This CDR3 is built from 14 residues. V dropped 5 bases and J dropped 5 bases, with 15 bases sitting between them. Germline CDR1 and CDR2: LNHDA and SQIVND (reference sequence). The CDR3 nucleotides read TGTGCCAGTAGTTCTCAGGGTGGGAGGACTGAAGCTTTCTTT. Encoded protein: CASSSQGGRTEAFF.

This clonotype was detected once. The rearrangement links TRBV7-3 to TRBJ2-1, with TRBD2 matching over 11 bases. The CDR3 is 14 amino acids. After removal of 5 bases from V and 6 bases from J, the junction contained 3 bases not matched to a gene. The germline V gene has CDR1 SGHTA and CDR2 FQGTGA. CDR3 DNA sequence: TGTGCCAGCAGCCTAGCGGGAGGTAGCAATGAGCAGTTCTTC. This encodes CASSLAGGSNEQFF.

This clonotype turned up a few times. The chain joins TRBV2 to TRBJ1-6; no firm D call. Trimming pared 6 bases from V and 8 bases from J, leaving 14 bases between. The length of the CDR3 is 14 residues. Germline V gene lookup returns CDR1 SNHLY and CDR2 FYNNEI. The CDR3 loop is CASRTPGQYSPLHF. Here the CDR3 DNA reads TGTGCCAGCAGAACACCGGGCCAGTATTCACCCCTCCACTTT. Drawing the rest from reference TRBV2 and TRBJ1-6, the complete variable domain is EPEVTQTPSHQVTQMGQEVILRCVPISNHLYFYWYRQILGQKVEFLVSFYNNEISEKSEIFDDQFSVERPDGSNFTLKIRSTKLEDSAMYFCASRTPGQYSPLHFGNGTRLTVT.

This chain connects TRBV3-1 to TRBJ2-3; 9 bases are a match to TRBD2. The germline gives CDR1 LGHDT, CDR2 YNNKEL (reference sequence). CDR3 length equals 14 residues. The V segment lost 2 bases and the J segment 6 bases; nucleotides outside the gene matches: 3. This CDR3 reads CASSQIAGADTQYF. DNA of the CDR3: TGTGCCAGCAGCCAAATAGCGGGAGCGGATACGCAGTATTTT.

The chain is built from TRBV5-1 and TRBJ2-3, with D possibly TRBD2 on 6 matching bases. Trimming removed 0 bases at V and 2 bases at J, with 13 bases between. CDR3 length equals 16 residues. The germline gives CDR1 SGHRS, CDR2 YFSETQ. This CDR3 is CASSLGVGGATDTQYF. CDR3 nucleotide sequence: TGCGCCAGCAGCTTGGGTGTGGGGGGAGCCACAGATACGCAGTATTTT. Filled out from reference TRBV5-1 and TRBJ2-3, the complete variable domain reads KAGVTQTPRYLIKTRGQQVTLSCSPISGHRSVSWYQQTPGQGLQFLFEYFSETQRNKGNFPGRFSGRQFSNSRSEMNVSTLELGDSALYLCASSLGVGGATDTQYFGPGTRLTVL.

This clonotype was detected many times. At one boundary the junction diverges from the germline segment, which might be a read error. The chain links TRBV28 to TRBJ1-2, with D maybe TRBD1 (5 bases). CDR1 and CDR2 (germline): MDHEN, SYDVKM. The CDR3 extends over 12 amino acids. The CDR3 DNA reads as TGTGCCAGCAGTTTTCAGGGCTATAGCTACACCTTC. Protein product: CASSFQGYSYTF.

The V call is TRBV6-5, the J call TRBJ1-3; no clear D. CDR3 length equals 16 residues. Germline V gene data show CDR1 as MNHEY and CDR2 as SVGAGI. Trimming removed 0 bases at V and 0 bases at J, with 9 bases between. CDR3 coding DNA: TGTGCCAGCAGTTACTCAAGGGTGCTCTCTGGAAACACCATATATTTT. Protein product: CASSYSRVLSGNTIYF.

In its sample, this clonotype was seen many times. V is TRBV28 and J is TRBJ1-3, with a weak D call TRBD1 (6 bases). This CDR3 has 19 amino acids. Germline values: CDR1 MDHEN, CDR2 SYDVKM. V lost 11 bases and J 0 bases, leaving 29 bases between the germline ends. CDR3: CASNRPVLGRGNSGNTIYF. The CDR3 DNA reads TGTGCCTCCAACCGACCTGTCTTGGGCAGGGGAAACTCTGGAAACACCATATATTTT.

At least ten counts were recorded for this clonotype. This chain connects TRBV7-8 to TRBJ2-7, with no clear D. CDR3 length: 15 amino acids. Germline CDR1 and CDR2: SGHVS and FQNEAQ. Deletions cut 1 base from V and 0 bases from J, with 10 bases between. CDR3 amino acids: CASSLGVTSSYEQYF. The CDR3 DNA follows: TGTGCCAGCAGCTTAGGGGTCACGAGCTCCTACGAGCAGTACTTC.

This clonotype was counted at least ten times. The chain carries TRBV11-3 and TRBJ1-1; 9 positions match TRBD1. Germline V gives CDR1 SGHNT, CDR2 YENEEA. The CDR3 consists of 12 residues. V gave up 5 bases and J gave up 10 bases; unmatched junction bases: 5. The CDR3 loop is CASSVGQGSAFF. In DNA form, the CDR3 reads TGTGCCAGCAGCGTGGGACAGGGTTCAGCTTTCTTT.